Presented here are 24 T cell receptor beta chains from one specimen sequenced in a study of control samples from healthy donors and cancer patients. Measured with immunoSEQ multiplex PCR; TCRdb has only the in-frame clones, and not every one. The top ten clones hold nearly 1.5% of a sample with approximately 83,000 clones, just over 90% of them seen once. Sequencing used blood. These receptors were taken from a woman under 40 in good health.

This chain connects TRBV6-6 to TRBJ1-2; D gene uncertain. The CDR3 length is 13 residues. The V end lost 2 bases, the J end lost 3 bases, and 7 bases lay between the germline ends. Germline lookup yields CDR1 MNHNY and CDR2 SVGAGI (reference sequence). The CDR3 DNA reads as TGTGCCAGCAGTTACCGGGAATACTATGGCTACACCTTC. It translates to CASSYREYYGYTF.

V is TRBV11-2 and J is TRBJ1-3; the D gene is possibly TRBD1 (6 bases). Germline V gene sequence: CDR1 SGHAT, CDR2 FQNNGV. The V end lost 4 bases, the J end lost 4 bases, and 17 bases lay between the germline ends. CDR3 length: 16 residues. The CDR3 DNA reads TGTGCCAGCAGCTATCGTGGGGGGGCGTCGGGAAACACCATATATTTT. It is translated as CASSYRGGASGNTIYF.

The chain carries TRBV7-8 and TRBJ2-5; TRBD2 agrees at 10 bases. The J segment lost 5 bases and the V segment lost 0 bases, leaving 9 bases of the junction unmatched. Looked up from germline, CDR1 is SGHVS and CDR2 is FQNEAQ. The CDR3 has 17 residues. The CDR3 reads CASSLAGGSGRLETQYF. CDR3 bases: TGTGCCAGCAGCTTAGCGGGTGGTAGCGGGAGGTTGGAGACCCAGTACTTC.

V is TRBV24-1 and J is TRBJ2-1; 15 bases line up with TRBD2. Trimming at V came to 5 bases and at J to 10 bases, leaving 5 bases not matched to a gene. Germline CDR1 KGHDR, CDR2 SFDVKD. The CDR3 is made up of 15 amino acids. The DNA of the CDR3 is TGTGCCACCAGTGCTAGGACTAGCGGGGGGGCCGAGCAGTTCTTC. It encodes CATSARTSGGAEQFF.

The rearrangement links TRBV7-8 to TRBJ1-6; TRBD1 is a possible D gene (6 bases). V lost 5 bases and J lost 4, with 24 bases in between. CDR1 SGHVS and CDR2 FQNEAQ come from the germline V gene. The CDR3 contains 19 residues. The CDR3 nucleotides read TGTGCCAGCAGCGGGAGGTGGAAGGCGGGGGGCAGATATAATTCACCCCTCCACTTT. It codes for CASSGRWKAGGRYNSPLHF.

The rearrangement links TRBV2 to TRBJ1-1, with TRBD1 identical over 10 bases. V was pared by 1 base and J by 1 base, with 0 bases of the junction left unmatched. CDR1 SNHLY and CDR2 FYNNEI come from the germline V gene. The CDR3 covers 15 residues. The CDR3 region is CASSEGQGANTEAFF. CDR3 sequence (DNA): TGTGCCAGCAGTGAAGGACAGGGGGCGAACACTGAAGCTTTCTTT.

The chain joins TRBV20-1 to TRBJ2-1; TRBD2 is a possible D gene (6 bases). The CDR3 has 11 amino acids. Germline CDR1 DFQATT, CDR2 SNEGSKA (reference sequence). V was pared by 5 bases and J by 8 bases, with 10 bases between. As DNA, the CDR3 is TGCAGTGCTGGGGAGCGGGATGAGCAGTTCTTC. The encoded protein is CSAGERDEQFF.

The rearrangement uses TRBV24-1 and TRBJ1-5; TRBD1 might be the D (5 bases). With 5 bases removed from V and 4 bases from J, the gap between germline ends came to 14 bases. The germline gives CDR1 KGHDR, CDR2 SFDVKD. The CDR3 has 15 residues. CDR3 DNA sequence: TGTGCCACCAGTGGAACGGGACGGGTAAATCAGCCCCAGCATTTT. Its protein product is CATSGTGRVNQPQHF.

This chain uses TRBV7-9 with TRBJ1-1; no clear D. Trimming shortened V by 4 bases and J by 0 bases, and 12 bases separated the two germline ends. The CDR3 contains 15 residues. Germline V gene sequence: CDR1 SEHNR, CDR2 FQNEAQ (reference sequence). The CDR3 nucleotides read TGTGCCAGCAGCTCCCGGTCTAGTATGAACACTGAAGCTTTCTTT. Translating gives CASSSRSSMNTEAFF. Together with reference TRBV7-9 and TRBJ1-1, the CDR3 gives the full variable domain: DTGVSQNPRHKITKRGQNVTFRCDPISEHNRLYWYRQTLGQGPEFLTYFQNEAQLEKSRLLSDRFSAERPKGSFSTLEIQRTEQGDSAMYLCASSSRSSMNTEAFFGQGTRLTVV.

This rearrangement joins TRBV10-3 to TRBJ1-6; 10 bases line up with TRBD1. Trimming at V came to 2 bases and at J to 8 bases, leaving 9 bases not matched to a gene. From germline, CDR1 is ENHRY and CDR2 SYGVKD. The CDR3 is made up of 17 amino acids. CDR3 bases: TGTGCCATCAGTGAGGGACCCTCCGGGACAGGGGATTCACCCCTCCACTTT. This encodes CAISEGPSGTGDSPLHF.

The chain couples TRBV2 to TRBJ1-5; D is perhaps TRBD1 (5 bases). Trimming removed 6 bases at V and 4 bases at J, with 10 bases between. From germline, CDR1 is SNHLY and CDR2 FYNNEI. The CDR3 extends over 13 amino acids. CDR3 DNA: TGTGCCAGCAGGGGGCCATTGAATCAGCCCCAGCATTTT. Residues: CASRGPLNQPQHF.

This chain connects TRBV6-5 to TRBJ1-5; D unresolved. Germline loops: CDR1 MNHEY, CDR2 SVGAGI. V lost 11 bases to trimming and J lost 4 bases, with 12 bases between them. The CDR3 has 12 amino acids. The CDR3 loop is CALGVWNQPQHF. Written as DNA, the CDR3 is TGTGCCCTTGGAGTATGGAATCAGCCCCAGCATTTT.

This clone was seen a few times. The rearrangement uses TRBV6-2 or TRBV6-3 and TRBJ1-4; D is possibly TRBD1 (5 bases). CDR1 is MNHEY, CDR2 SVGEGT, per germline. The CDR3 sequence is 16 residues long. V gave up 3 bases and J gave up 3 bases, with 14 bases separating them. CDR3 nucleotide sequence: TGTGCCAGCAGTTATGGAGACAGAAGGCCTAATGAAAAACTGTTTTTT. Its protein product is CASSYGDRRPNEKLFF.

V gene TRBV24-1 combines with J gene TRBJ2-5; maybe TRBD1 (5 bases). Trimming pared 5 bases from V and 5 bases from J, leaving 14 bases between. CDR3 size: 14 residues. CDR1 and CDR2 (germline): KGHDR, SFDVKD. In nucleotides, the CDR3 is TGTGCCACCAGTGCAAGGGGTACGTGGGAGACCCAGTACTTC. Amino acid sequence: CATSARGTWETQYF.

The chain combines TRBV19 with TRBJ2-3, with TRBD1 matching over 10 bases. V was clipped by 8 bases and J by 2 bases; unmatched bases: 7. This CDR3 has 15 residues. Germline V gene lookup returns CDR1 LNHDA and CDR2 SQIVND (reference sequence). The chain's CDR3 is CASLGGQGNTDTQYF. The CDR3 region has the DNA TGTGCCAGTCTCGGGGGACAGGGGAACACAGATACGCAGTATTTT.

The chain has TRBV19 and TRBJ1-2, with a weak D call TRBD1 (6 bases). With 5 bases removed from V and 1 base from J, the gap between germline ends came to 11 bases. The CDR3 sequence is 14 residues long. Germline lookup yields CDR1 LNHDA and CDR2 SQIVND (reference sequence). CDR3 sequence: CASSRGAVNYGYTF. CDR3 DNA sequence: TGTGCCAGTAGTCGGGGGGCCGTTAACTATGGCTACACCTTC.

This chain joins TRBV21-1 and TRBJ1-2. TRBV21-1 is noted as a pseudogene. This CDR3 comprises 12 residues. In DNA, the CDR3 is TGTGCCAGCAGCAAAGCATATTATGGCTACACCTTC. This codes for CASSKAYYGYTF.

The V gene is TRBV19, the J gene TRBJ1-5, with no clear D. The CDR3 totals 13 residues. The V end lost 0 bases, the J end lost 6 bases, and 6 bases lay between the germline ends. Per germline, CDR1 LNHDA and CDR2 SQIVND (reference sequence). The CDR3 DNA reads as TGTGCCAGTAGTATAGACTCAACTCAGCCCCAGCATTTT. Residues: CASSIDSTQPQHF.

This clone was counted a single time. The rearrangement links TRBV24-1 to TRBJ1-2, with D uncertain. CDR3 size: 13 residues. Germline V gene lookup returns CDR1 KGHDR and CDR2 SFDVKD. Trimming shortened V by 3 bases and J by 6 bases, and 10 bases separated the two germline ends. The CDR3 is CATSDRDSDGYTF. The CDR3 DNA is TGTGCCACCAGTGATCGGGATTCGGATGGCTACACCTTC.

The V and J genes are TRBV11-3 and TRBJ2-7; D not certain. V was cut by 10 bases and J by 5 bases, with 12 bases left in between. The CDR3 runs to 11 residues. Germline loops: CDR1 SGHNT, CDR2 YENEEA. The CDR3 DNA is TGTGCCACCGATGAGGATCACGAGCAGTACTTC. It codes for CATDEDHEQYF.

This sequence joins TRBV7-9 and TRBJ1-1; perhaps TRBD1 as D (5 bases). Germline V gene sequence: CDR1 SEHNR, CDR2 FQNEAQ (reference sequence). V lost 5 bases to trimming and J lost 1 base, with 8 bases between them. The CDR3 is 13 residues long. CDR3: CASSTGGNTEAFF. The CDR3 DNA follows: TGTGCCAGCAGCACTGGGGGGAACACTGAAGCTTTCTTT.

The chain uses TRBV28 and TRBJ1-2; 7 bases align to TRBD1. Germline V gene lookup returns CDR1 MDHEN and CDR2 SYDVKM. This CDR3 comprises 14 residues. Trimming cost V 2 bases and J 8 bases; bases outside gene matches: 8. CDR3 DNA: TGTGCCAGCAGTTTACAAACAGGGGTATGGGGCTACACCTTC. Translation: CASSLQTGVWGYTF.

V usage is TRBV5-1 and J usage is TRBJ1-5; 10 bases line up with TRBD1. V dropped 3 bases and J dropped 7; count of bases not matched to a gene: 4. Germline V gene sequence: CDR1 SGHRS, CDR2 YFSETQ. The CDR3 has 14 residues. The CDR3: CASSWGQGTQPQHF. Here the CDR3 DNA reads TGCGCCAGCAGCTGGGGACAGGGGACCCAGCCCCAGCATTTT.

V is TRBV27 and J is TRBJ2-3; 15 nucleotides match TRBD2. The CDR3 extends over 15 amino acids. The V segment lost 7 bases and the J segment 4 bases; nucleotides outside the gene matches: 3. Looked up from germline, CDR1 is MNHEY and CDR2 is SMNVEV (reference sequence). The CDR3 loop is CASTRTSGGADTQYF. The CDR3 bases are TGTGCCAGCACCAGGACTAGCGGGGGGGCAGATACGCAGTATTTT.